The clone carrying this T cell receptor beta chain was seen ten or more times. The antigen is undetermined. Generation of TCR cDNA used 5'RACE template switching (which added a universal primer site and UMIs). TCRdb re-analysed the 5' RACE reads in MiXCR, keeping a single row per CDR3 protein. The sample shows 160,000 or so distinct CDR3 sequences, about 7% of them seen only once. The data derive from a study of T cells after yellow fever vaccination. Study-level information: Those fractions that held only low numbers of cells were prepared using the SMART-Seq v4 Ultra Low Input RNA kit.

Study observations and caveats: Shared CD4/CD8 clonotypes were a small share, likely from convergent recombination. Peaking on day 5 versus 15, the secondary response was faster but weaker.

The ends were cut back, 8 bases at V and 7 bases at J, with 15 bases in the middle. CDR3 length: 13 residues. The TCR comes from a man aged 18 to 35 who received the YFV17D yellow fever vaccine. The sample was CD4+ T cells sorted from PBMCs, taken more than 4 days after the first yellow fever vaccination. The rearrangement uses TRBV12-3 or TRBV12-4 and TRBJ1-5; D gene ambiguous. In DNA, the CDR3 is TGTGCCAGCTCGGGGTATTCGGGGCAGCCCCAGCATTTT. Translating gives CASSGYSGQPQHF.